The rows below give T cell receptor beta chains drawn from one sample of a study of cytomegalovirus exposure and HLA in healthy donors. Clones were read by immunoSEQ multiplex PCR, and TCRdb kept only the in-frame ones, dropping some. The table has approximately 140,000 clones, around 90% seen once. Sample: PBMCs. The receptors originated from a woman in her late teens or twenties in good health and CMV-seropositive. Both conserved end residues are part of each CDR3. D genes are given only for firm matches. Not every row has a clone size; where given, it reads once, few, many or a size class.

NA	TRBV7-6	TRBJ2-6	17	TRBD1	TGTGCCAGCAGCTTGGCTCGACAGGGTATGGGGGCCAACGTCCTGACTTTC	CASSLARQGMGANVLTF
NA	TRBV6-6	TRBJ1-1	16	TRBD1	TGTGCCAGCAGTTACTCTCCAGGGGGCTTGAACACTGAAGCTTTCTTT	CASSYSPGGLNTEAFF
NA	TRBV6-5	TRBJ2-7	15	TRBD2	TGTGCCAGCAGTAAAACTAGCGCAGACCCCTACGAGCAGTACTTC	CASSKTSADPYEQYF
NA	TRBV7-9	TRBJ2-1	11	NA	TGTGCCAGCAGCTTGTTAAATGAGCAGTTCTTC	CASSLLNEQFF
NA	TRBV18	TRBJ1-6	16	TRBD1	TGTGCCAGCTCGCAGGGGGGAACAGGGATCAATTCACCCCTCCACTTT	CASSQGGTGINSPLHF
NA	TRBV5-4	TRBJ1-1	15	NA	TGTGCCAGCAGTCTCAAAACAGGGATGAACACTGAAGCTTTCTTT	CASSLKTGMNTEAFF
NA	TRBV6-5	TRBJ1-5	13	NA	TGTGCCAGCAGTTACAGCTTCAATCAGCCCCAGCATTTT	CASSYSFNQPQHF
NA	TRBV19	TRBJ1-6	18	NA	TGTGCCAGTAGAACACCATCGAGACAGATAGGGTACAATTCACCCCTCCACTTT	CASRTPSRQIGYNSPLHF
NA	TRBV9	TRBJ1-1	15	TRBD1	TGTGCCAGCAGCGTAGGGGGACAGCTTTCCACTGAAGCTTTCTTT	CASSVGGQLSTEAFF
NA	TRBV7-9	TRBJ1-2	13	NA	TGTGCCAGCAGCCCGGACAGCCACTATGGCTACACCTTC	CASSPDSHYGYTF
NA	TRBV5-4	TRBJ1-2	15	TRBD1	TGTGCCAGCAGCATTAACAGGGGCCTCTCGTCGGGCTACACCTTC	CASSINRGLSSGYTF
NA	TRBV5-1	TRBJ2-7	14	TRBD2	TGCGCCAGCAGCTTGGCCCTGGGGGGGTACGAGCAGTACTTC	CASSLALGGYEQYF
once	TRBV30	TRBJ2-5	15	TRBD2	TGTGCCTGGAGTGTACTAGCGGGACCCCACGAGACCCAGTACTTC	CAWSVLAGPHETQYF
NA	TRBV28	TRBJ1-2	13	NA	TGTGCCAGCAGGCCCGACAGCTTCCATGGCTACACCTTC	CASRPDSFHGYTF
NA	TRBV14	TRBJ1-1	17	NA	TGTGCCAGCAGCCGGGTGGAGCTTGTTTACATGAACACTGAAGCTTTCTTT	CASSRVELVYMNTEAFF
NA	TRBV5-1	TRBJ2-1	15	NA	TGCGCCAGCAGCCCGGGACACCGTAGTTACAATGAGCAGTTCTTC	CASSPGHRSYNEQFF
NA	TRBV19	TRBJ1-4	13	TRBD1	TGTGCCAGTAACAGGGGAACTAATGAAAAACTGTTTTTT	CASNRGTNEKLFF
NA	TRBV9	TRBJ2-3	15	NA	TGTGCCAGCAGCGTAGTCGGTCTGCTCACAGATACGCAGTATTTT	CASSVVGLLTDTQYF
NA	TRBV7-7	TRBJ2-1	15	NA	TGTGCTAGCAGCTTAGGTACTCCCGGTGTCGATGAGCAGTTCTTC	CASSLGTPGVDEQFF
NA	TRBV6-6	TRBJ2-5	13	NA	TGTGCCAGCAGTTACGGCAGGGGAGAGACCCAGTACTTC	CASSYGRGETQYF
once	TRBV11-2	TRBJ2-1	13	NA	TGTGCCAGCAGCTTAGGGGGCCCCAATGAGCAGTTCTTC	CASSLGGPNEQFF
NA	TRBV5-1	TRBJ2-2	14	NA	TGCGCCAGCAGCTTGGTTCAGTCCACCGGGGAGCTGTTTTTT	CASSLVQSTGELFF
NA	TRBV10-3	TRBJ2-7	15	TRBD2	TGTGCCATCGGTGGACTAGCGGGGACCTCCTACGAGCAGTACTTC	CAIGGLAGTSYEQYF
NA	TRBV9	TRBJ1-1	16	TRBD1	TGTGCCAGCAGCCCTCCTGGACAGGGCAGTAACACTGAAGCTTTCTTT	CASSPPGQGSNTEAFF
NA	TRBV28	TRBJ2-1	11	NA	TGTGCCAGCAGTACAGACAATGAGCAGTTCTTC	CASSTDNEQFF
NA	TRBV2	TRBJ1-5	15	TRBD1	TGTGCCAGCAAAAGAGACAGGGGCGATAGTCAGCCCCAGCATTTT	CASKRDRGDSQPQHF
NA	TRBV9	TRBJ1-1	16	NA	TGTGCCAGCAGCGTAGCTGTGGAAGCGGTGAACACTGAAGCTTTCTTT	CASSVAVEAVNTEAFF
few	TRBV2	TRBJ2-7	14	TRBD2	TGTGCCAGCGATGTAGAGCGGGAGTTCTACGAGCAGTACTTC	CASDVEREFYEQYF
NA	TRBV16	TRBJ2-1	14	NA	TGTGCCAGCAGCCAGTGGGGGAGGAACAATGAGCAGTTCTTC	CASSQWGRNNEQFF
once	TRBV28	TRBJ1-5	15	TRBD1	TGTGCCAGCAGCTCCGGGACAGGGAAGAATCAGCCCCAGCATTTT	CASSSGTGKNQPQHF